One sample yielded the 7 T cell receptor beta chains listed below, sequenced in a study of neurological immune-mediated disorders (dated by TCRdb to about 2019). The library was produced with 5' RACE. TCRdb lists the instrument as Illumina HiSeq 2500. TCRdb reprocessed the public reads (quality trimming at Q25 with fastp, clone calling with MiXCR) and kept in-frame beta chains. Each record represents a unique CDR3 protein, reported with the most common genes and DNA among its rows. The sample table holds tens of thousands of distinct CDR3 sequences, of which around 5.2% were seen once. Approximately 7% of the sample is held by the ten biggest clonotypes. Sequencing was carried out using PBMCs. The source of these receptors is a man aged 18 to 30 with multiple sclerosis.

Ten or more counts support this clonotype. One end of the junction is discordant with germline, which a read error may explain. V gene TRBV10-1 combines with J gene TRBJ1-6; TRBD1 is a possible D gene (5 bases). Per germline, CDR1 WNHNN and CDR2 SYGVQD (reference sequence). The CDR3 is 13 amino acids. CDR3 protein: CASSRQFNSPLNF. The CDR3 coding sequence is TGCGCCAGCAGTCGACAGTTTAATTCACCCCTCAACTTT.

The V gene is TRBV3-1, the J gene TRBJ1-3, with a weak D call TRBD1 (6 bases). CDR1 and CDR2 from the germline V gene are LGHDT and YNNKEL (reference sequence). Trimming stripped 3 bases from V and 8 bases from J, with 11 bases between. The CDR3 has 13 amino acids. CDR3 in amino acids: CASSHRGADTIYF. Here the CDR3 DNA reads TGTGCCAGCAGCCATAGGGGGGCGGACACCATATATTTT.

The rearrangement joins TRBV6-5 to TRBJ2-1, with 10 bases aligning to TRBD1. Germline-derived CDR1 and CDR2 are MNHEY and SVGAGI. J gave up 7 bases and V 5 bases, and 8 bases lay outside the gene matches. The length of the CDR3 is 15 residues. The CDR3 DNA sequence: TGTGCCAGCAGTGGGCAAGCGGGACAGGGGAATGAGCAGTTCTTC. It codes for CASSGQAGQGNEQFF.

Turning to this clonotype: This could be a read error, since a much larger clone is one nucleotide away. The rearrangement joins TRBV28 to TRBJ2-4; 8 nucleotides align to TRBD1. The ends lost 5 bases at V and 10 bases at J; junction bases unmatched: 7. The CDR3 contains 13 residues. Germline CDR1 reads MDHEN; CDR2 reads SYDVKM. The CDR3 loop reads CASSPGGAEIQYF. CDR3 nucleotides: TGTGCCAGCAGTCCAGGGGGCGCGGAAATTCAGTACTTC. Drawing the rest from reference TRBV28 and TRBJ2-4, the complete variable domain is DVKVTQSSRYLVKRTGEKVFLECVQDMDHENMFWYRQDPGLGLRLIYFSYDVKMKEKGDIPEGYSVSREKKERFSLILESASTNQTSMYLCASSPGGAEIQYFGAGTRLSVL.

This clonotype was seen many times. The V call is TRBV30, the J call TRBJ1-1, with D hard to call. From germline, CDR1 is GTSNPN and CDR2 SVGIG (reference sequence). The V and J ends lost 3 bases and 4 bases respectively, with 6 bases between them. The CDR3 extends over 11 amino acids. CDR3 in DNA: TGTGCCTGGAGGGTGGGCACTGAAGCTTTCTTT. Amino acid sequence: CAWRVGTEAFF.

This clonotype was recorded at least ten times. The gene calls are TRBV14 and TRBJ2-2; 8 bases map to TRBD1. Trimming at V came to 0 bases and at J to 5 bases, leaving 5 bases not matched to a gene. The V gene's germline CDR1 is SGHDN and CDR2 FVKESK. The CDR3 has 16 amino acids. The CDR3 nucleotides read TGTGCCAGCAGCCAAGAGTGGACAGGGCCAACCGGGGAGCTGTTTTTT. It is translated as CASSQEWTGPTGELFF.

This clonotype was seen repeatedly, ten times or more. V is TRBV4-1 and J is TRBJ2-7; 11 nucleotides agree with TRBD2. The CDR3 is 17 amino acids. J lost 2 bases, V lost 0 bases, and 6 bases had no gene match. Germline V gene sequence: CDR1 MGHRA, CDR2 YSYEKL. This CDR3 reads CASSQDDDSGRAYEQYF. The CDR3 bases are TGCGCCAGCAGCCAAGATGACGATAGCGGGAGGGCCTACGAGCAGTACTTC.